A single sample gave rise to the 9 T cell receptor beta chains below, sequenced in a study of cytomegalovirus exposure and HLA in healthy donors. 60 Vbeta and 13 Jbeta primers were used in PCR. The table came from immunoSEQ multiplex PCR; TCRdb's copy has only in-frame clones and leaves some out. This sample has 100,000 to 150,000 clones, with roughly 77% found just once. Sample: PBMCs. Receptor source: a woman aged 25 to 45 in good health and CMV-seronegative.

The chain employs TRBV10-1 and TRBJ2-7; no clear D. CDR1 is WNHNN and CDR2 is SYGVQD in the germline V gene (reference sequence). V lost 3 bases and J lost 12, with 9 bases in between. The CDR3 contains 10 residues. The CDR3 here is CASSEQLLYF. CDR3 nucleotide sequence: TGCGCCAGCAGTGAACAGCTTCTGTACTTC.

The rearrangement uses TRBV5-1 and TRBJ1-1; D is possibly TRBD1 (5 bases). The V gene lost 2 bases and the J gene lost 5 bases, with 13 bases spanning the gap. Germline V gene lookup returns CDR1 SGHRS and CDR2 YFSETQ. CDR3 length: 14 residues. This CDR3 reads CASSFNGEGTEAFF. CDR3 nucleotide sequence: TGCGCCAGCAGCTTCAACGGGGAGGGGACTGAAGCTTTCTTT.

The J gene is TRBJ1-3, the V gene TRBV11-2, with 8 nucleotides matching TRBD1. CDR1 and CDR2 (germline): SGHAT, FQNNGV. This CDR3 spans 16 amino acids. V shed 5 bases and J 0 bases; nucleotides not matched to a gene: 6. CDR3 amino acids: CASSARGPISGNTIYF. The CDR3 DNA reads as TGTGCCAGCAGCGCCAGGGGGCCCATCTCTGGAAACACCATATATTTT.

The J gene is TRBJ2-4, the V gene TRBV7-2, with 10 bases that match TRBD2. V was clipped by 2 bases and J by 6 bases; unmatched bases: 4. The CDR3 runs to 15 residues. CDR1 is SGHTA and CDR2 is FQGNSA in the germline V gene. This chain's CDR3 is CASSLTSGVLNIQYF. DNA for the CDR3: TGTGCCAGCAGCTTAACTAGCGGGGTCCTAAACATTCAGTACTTC.

CDR3 residues: CASSQDFGTGGNQPQHF. In DNA, the CDR3 is TGCGCCAGCAGCCAAGATTTTGGGACAGGGGGCAATCAGCCCCAGCATTTT. The V gene is TRBV4-3, the J gene TRBJ1-5; TRBD1 aligns across 10 bases. Germline V CDR1 and CDR2: LGHNA, YSLEER. The CDR3 loop spans 17 amino acids. Losses at the gene ends were 0 bases for V and 2 bases for J; bases not matched to a gene: 4.

A note on this clone: Mismatch with germline at one junction end may stem from a read error. This chain uses TRBV2 with TRBJ2-3; 10 bases are shared with TRBD2. Germline values: CDR1 SNHLY, CDR2 FYNNEI. The CDR3 is 14 residues long. The DNA of the CDR3 is TGTGCCAGCAGGGAAGGGACTAGCGCAGATACGCAGTATTTT. It codes for CASREGTSADTQYF.

The DNA for the CDR3 is TGCAGCGTTGAAGTGGGGGCAGGGGGCGAGTACTTC. Encoded protein: CSVEVGAGGEYF. The chain combines TRBV29-1 with TRBJ2-7; 8 positions match TRBD1. The trim removed 1 base at V and 11 bases at J, leaving 7 bases unmatched. This CDR3 region has 12 residues. The germline V gene encodes CDR1 SQVTM and CDR2 ANQGSEA.

For the CDR3, the DNA is TGTGCCAGCTCACCAGGAGAGCGATCGAACACTGAAGCTTTCTTT. This encodes CASSPGERSNTEAFF. V gene TRBV18 combines with J gene TRBJ1-1; no firm D call. Germline CDR1 is KGHSH and CDR2 is LQKENI. CDR3 size: 15 residues. With 2 bases removed from V and 1 base from J, the gap between germline ends came to 11 bases.

This chain connects TRBV4-3 to TRBJ2-7; 15 bases map to TRBD2. V was pared by 5 bases and J by 3 bases, with 5 bases of the junction left unmatched. Per the germline V gene, CDR1 is LGHNA and CDR2 is YSLEER. The CDR3 totals 16 residues. In DNA form, the CDR3 reads TGCGCCAGCAGCAACGGACTAGCGGGAGGGCTCTACGAGCAGTACTTC. It specifies CASSNGLAGGLYEQYF.